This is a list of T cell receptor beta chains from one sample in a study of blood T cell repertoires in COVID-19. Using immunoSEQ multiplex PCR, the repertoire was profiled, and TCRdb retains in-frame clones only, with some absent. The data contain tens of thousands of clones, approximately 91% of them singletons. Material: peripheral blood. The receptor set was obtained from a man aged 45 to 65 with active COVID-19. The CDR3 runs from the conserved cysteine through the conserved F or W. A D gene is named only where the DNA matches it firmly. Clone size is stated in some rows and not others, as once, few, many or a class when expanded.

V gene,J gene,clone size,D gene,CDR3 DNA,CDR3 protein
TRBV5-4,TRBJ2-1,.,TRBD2,TGTGCCAGCAGCTATACTAGCGTCAAGCAGTTCTTC,CASSYTSVKQFF
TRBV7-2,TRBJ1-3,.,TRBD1,TGTGCCAGCAGCTCCCGGACAGGGAGTGGAAACACCATATATTTT,CASSSRTGSGNTIYF
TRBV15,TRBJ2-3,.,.,TGTGCCACCAGCAGAGGGGCCACAGATACGCAGTATTTT,CATSRGATDTQYF
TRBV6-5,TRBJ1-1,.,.,TGTGCCAGCAGTTACTCGAAAGGGGGTTTGAGCACTGAAGCTTTCTTT,CASSYSKGGLSTEAFF
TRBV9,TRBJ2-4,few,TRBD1,TGTGCCAGCAGCGTAGGAGGGGGCGGGAACATTCAGTACTTC,CASSVGGGGNIQYF
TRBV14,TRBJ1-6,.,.,TGTGCCAGCAGCCAAGGGTGGAGTTATAATTCACCCCTCCACTTT,CASSQGWSYNSPLHF
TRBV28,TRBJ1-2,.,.,TGTGCCAGCAGTTTTGGTTCCGGGAACTATGGCTACACCTTC,CASSFGSGNYGYTF
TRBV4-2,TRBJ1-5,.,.,TGTGCCAGCAGCCAAGGGGCAGGAGGCGGTCAGCCCCAGCATTTT,CASSQGAGGGQPQHF
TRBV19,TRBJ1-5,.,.,TGTGCCAGTAGTCCTCCTCGGGGGAATAGGCAGCCCCAGCATTTT,CASSPPRGNRQPQHF
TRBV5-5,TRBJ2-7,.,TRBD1,TGTGCCAGCAGCTTTCCGGGACAGGCAACCTACGAGCAGTACTTC,CASSFPGQATYEQYF
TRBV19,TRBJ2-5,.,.,TGTGCCAGTAGTCCCGGGACAAGAGAGACCCAGTACTTC,CASSPGTRETQYF
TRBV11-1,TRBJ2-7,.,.,TGTGCCAGCAGCTCAGGACGGGGCGAGCAGTACTTC,CASSSGRGEQYF
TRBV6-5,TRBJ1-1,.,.,TGTGCCAGCAGTCGCCTAGGGGGGAACACTGAAGCTTTCTTT,CASSRLGGNTEAFF
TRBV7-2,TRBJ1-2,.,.,TGTGCCAGCAGCTTAGATTACAGGCCGAACTATGGCTACACCTTC,CASSLDYRPNYGYTF
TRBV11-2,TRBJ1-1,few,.,TGTGCCAGCAGCTTAGGGACAGCCCGCAACACTGAAGCTTTCTTT,CASSLGTARNTEAFF
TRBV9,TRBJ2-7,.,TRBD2,TGTGCCAGCAGCGCATTCTTATCGGGGGGGCCCTCCGAGCAGTACTTC,CASSAFLSGGPSEQYF
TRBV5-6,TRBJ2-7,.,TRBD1,TGTGCCAGCAGCCCACCTCCGGGACAGGGGCCCTACGAGCAGTACTTC,CASSPPPGQGPYEQYF
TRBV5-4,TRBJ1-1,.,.,TGTGCCAGCAGCTGGACGGGACTCGCGAACACTGAAGCTTTCTTT,CASSWTGLANTEAFF
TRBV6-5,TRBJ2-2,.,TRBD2,TGTGCTCACTCAGACGGGGGGAACGGGGAGCTGTTTTTT,CAHSDGGNGELFF
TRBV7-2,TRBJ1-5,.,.,TGTGCCAGCAGCACCGGGACACCAAATCAGCCCCAGCATTTT,CASSTGTPNQPQHF
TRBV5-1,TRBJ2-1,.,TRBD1,TGCGCCAGCAGCTTGGCCCGGGACAGGGGGTTGAGGAATGAGCAGTTCTTC,CASSLARDRGLRNEQFF
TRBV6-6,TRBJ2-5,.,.,TGTGCCACCAGTAGGGCGGGGAACCAAGAGACCCAGTACTTC,CATSRAGNQETQYF
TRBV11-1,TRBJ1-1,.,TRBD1,TGTGCCAGCAGTCGGACAGGGGAGGCCACTGAAGCTTTCTTT,CASSRTGEATEAFF
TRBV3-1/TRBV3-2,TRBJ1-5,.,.,TGTGCCAGCAGCCAAGCGGCAGGGAATCAGCCCCAGCATTTT,CASSQAAGNQPQHF
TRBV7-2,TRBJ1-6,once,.,TGTGCCAGCAGCGCCCGACAGGAGATTAGCTCCTATAATTCACCCCTCCACTTT,CASSARQEISSYNSPLHF
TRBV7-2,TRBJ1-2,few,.,TGTGCCAGCAGCCCAGCGGTGGCCTATGGCTACACCTTC,CASSPAVAYGYTF
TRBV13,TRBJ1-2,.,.,TGTGCCAGCACCCGGAGGACCGACGGCTACACCTTC,CASTRRTDGYTF
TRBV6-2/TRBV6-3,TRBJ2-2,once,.,TGTGCCAGCAGTTACCTAAACACCGGGGAGCTGTTTTTT,CASSYLNTGELFF
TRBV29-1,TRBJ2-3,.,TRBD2,TGCAGCGTTGTTACGGGGGGGGCAGATACGCAGTATTTT,CSVVTGGADTQYF
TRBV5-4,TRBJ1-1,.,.,TGTGCCAGCAGCTTCTACCGTTCAAGAAACACTGAAGCTTTCTTT,CASSFYRSRNTEAFF
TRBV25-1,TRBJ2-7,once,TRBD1,TGTGCCAGCAGTGGGGACAGGATCGAGCAGTACTTC,CASSGDRIEQYF
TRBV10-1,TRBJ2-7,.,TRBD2,TGCGCCAGCGAGAGCGGGGGGGTCTCCTACGAGCAGTACTTC,CASESGGVSYEQYF
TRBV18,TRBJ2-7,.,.,TGTGCCAGCTCACCCGGGACGGGACTCTACGAGCAGTACTTC,CASSPGTGLYEQYF
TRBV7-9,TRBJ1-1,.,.,TGTGCCAGCAGCACTGACAGGATGTGGACTGAAGCTTTCTTT,CASSTDRMWTEAFF
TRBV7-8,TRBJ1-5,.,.,TGTGCCAGCAGCTTCGACAGAAATCAGCCCCAGCATTTT,CASSFDRNQPQHF
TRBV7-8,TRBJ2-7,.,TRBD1,TGTGCCAGCAGCCCCCGGGACAGGGGTTCCTACGAGCAGTACTTC,CASSPRDRGSYEQYF
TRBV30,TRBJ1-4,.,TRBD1,TGTGCCTGGAGTGTTCTAGGGGGCGCCGGTAATGAAAAACTGTTTTTT,CAWSVLGGAGNEKLFF
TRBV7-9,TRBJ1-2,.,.,TGTGCCAGCAGCCACGGGGGGGTAGGCTACACCTTC,CASSHGGVGYTF
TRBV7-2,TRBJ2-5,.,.,TGTGCCAGCAGCTCCCCAGGGGCCCAAGAGACCCAGTACTTC,CASSSPGAQETQYF
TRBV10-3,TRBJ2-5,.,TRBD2,TGTGCCATCAGTGAGTCGGGGACTAGCGGGACCACCATGGGGACCCAGTACTTC,CAISESGTSGTTMGTQYF
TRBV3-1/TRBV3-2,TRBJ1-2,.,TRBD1,TGTGCCAGCAGCCTTTCCGGGGACAGGGGGAAGGATGGCTACACCTTC,CASSLSGDRGKDGYTF
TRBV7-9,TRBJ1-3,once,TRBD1,TGTGCCAGCAGCAAACAGGGGGCATCGGGAAACACCATATATTTT,CASSKQGASGNTIYF
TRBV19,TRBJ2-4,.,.,TGTGCCAGTAGTATGGGTCAGGGGCCTATAAACATTCAGTACTTC,CASSMGQGPINIQYF
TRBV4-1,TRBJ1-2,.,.,TGCGCCAGCAGCCAAGGAGTAGCGCGGAGAAATGGCTACACCTTC,CASSQGVARRNGYTF
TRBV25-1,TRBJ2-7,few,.,TGTGCCAGCAGTGATTCGGGCTACGAGCAGTACTTC,CASSDSGYEQYF
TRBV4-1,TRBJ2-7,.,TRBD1,TGCGCCAGCAGCCGGGGACAGGGAGGGCACGAGCAGTACTTC,CASSRGQGGHEQYF
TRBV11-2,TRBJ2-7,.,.,TGTGCCAGCAGAAAAAACCCAGTCTACGAGCAGTACTTC,CASRKNPVYEQYF
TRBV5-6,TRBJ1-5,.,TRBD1,TGTGCCAGCAGCTTGTCGACAGGGGGCCCCCGGCCCCAGCATTTT,CASSLSTGGPRPQHF
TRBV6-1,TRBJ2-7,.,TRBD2,TGTGCCAGCAGTGATAGCGGGGGCTACGAGCAGTACTTC,CASSDSGGYEQYF
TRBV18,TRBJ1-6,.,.,TGTGCCAGCTCACAAGCCACAGATCGTGATGGCATGGGCTATAATTCACCCCTCCACTTT,CASSQATDRDGMGYNSPLHF
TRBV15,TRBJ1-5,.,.,TGTGCCACGGTAGCAGGGATCAATCAGCCCCAGCATTTT,CATVAGINQPQHF